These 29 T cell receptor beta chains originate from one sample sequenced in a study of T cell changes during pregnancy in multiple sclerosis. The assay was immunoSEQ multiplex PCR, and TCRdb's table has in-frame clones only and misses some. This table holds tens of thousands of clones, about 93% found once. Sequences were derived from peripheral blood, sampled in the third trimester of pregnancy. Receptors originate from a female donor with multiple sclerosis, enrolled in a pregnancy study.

CDR3 sequence: CAWGLAGGTDTQYF. The CDR3 region has the DNA TGTGCCTGGGGGCTAGCGGGAGGCACAGATACGCAGTATTTT. The chain is built from TRBV30 and TRBJ2-3; 10 bases align to TRBD2. Per the germline V gene, CDR1 is GTSNPN and CDR2 is SVGIG (reference sequence). V lost 5 bases, J lost 1 base, and 3 bases stayed unmatched. This CDR3 is built from 14 residues. The full variable domain, completed using reference TRBV30 and TRBJ2-3, is SQTIHQWPATLVQPVGSPLSLECTVEGTSNPNLYWYRQAAGRGLQLLFYSVGIGQISSEVPQNLSASRPQDRQFILSSKKLLLSDSGFYLCAWGLAGGTDTQYFGPGTRLTVL.

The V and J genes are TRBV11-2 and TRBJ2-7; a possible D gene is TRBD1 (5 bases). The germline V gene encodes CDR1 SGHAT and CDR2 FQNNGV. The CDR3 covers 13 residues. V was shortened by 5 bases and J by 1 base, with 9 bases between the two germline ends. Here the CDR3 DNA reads TGTGCCAGCAGCCAGGGCCCTTCCTACGAGCAGTACTTC. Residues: CASSQGPSYEQYF. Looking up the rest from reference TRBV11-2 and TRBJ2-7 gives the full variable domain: EAGVAQSPRYKIIEKRQSVAFWCNPISGHATLYWYQQILGQGPKLLIQFQNNGVVDDSQLPKDRFSAERLKGVDSTLKIQPAKLEDSAVYLCASSQGPSYEQYFGPGTRLTVT.

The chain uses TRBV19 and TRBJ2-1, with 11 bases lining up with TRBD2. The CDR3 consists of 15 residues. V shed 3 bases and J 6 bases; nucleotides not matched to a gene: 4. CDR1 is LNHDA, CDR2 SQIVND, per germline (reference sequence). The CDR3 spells CASSILAGGPNEQFF. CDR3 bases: TGTGCCAGTAGTATTTTAGCGGGAGGGCCCAATGAGCAGTTCTTC.

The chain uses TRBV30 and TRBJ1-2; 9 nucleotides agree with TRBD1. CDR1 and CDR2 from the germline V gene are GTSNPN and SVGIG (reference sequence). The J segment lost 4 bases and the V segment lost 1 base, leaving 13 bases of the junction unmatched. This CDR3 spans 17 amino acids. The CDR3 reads CAWSASSTGGRAYGYTF. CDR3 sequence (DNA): TGTGCCTGGAGTGCCTCGTCAACAGGGGGCCGGGCCTATGGCTACACCTTC.

CDR3: CSVGTRQGAQGVYNEQFF. The CDR3 nucleotides read TGCAGCGTTGGGACCCGACAGGGGGCGCAAGGTGTGTACAATGAGCAGTTCTTC. This chain connects TRBV29-1 to TRBJ2-1, with TRBD1 identical over 10 bases. CDR3 length: 18 amino acids. V shed 4 bases, J shed 4 bases, and the junction held 16 bases outside the gene matches. Germline V gene lookup returns CDR1 SQVTM and CDR2 ANQGSEA.

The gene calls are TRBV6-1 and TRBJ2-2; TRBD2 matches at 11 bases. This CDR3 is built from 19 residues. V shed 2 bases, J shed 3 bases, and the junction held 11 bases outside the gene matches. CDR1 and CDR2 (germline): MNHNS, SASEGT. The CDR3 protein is CASSETWTGLADYTGELFF. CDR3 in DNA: TGTGCCAGCAGTGAAACCTGGACGGGACTAGCGGACTACACCGGGGAGCTGTTTTTT.

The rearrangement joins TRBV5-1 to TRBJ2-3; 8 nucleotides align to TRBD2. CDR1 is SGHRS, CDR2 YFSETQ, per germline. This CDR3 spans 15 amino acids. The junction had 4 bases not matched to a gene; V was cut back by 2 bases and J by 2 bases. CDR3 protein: CASSLVAGPTDTQYF. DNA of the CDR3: TGCGCCAGCAGCTTAGTAGCGGGGCCCACAGATACGCAGTATTTT.

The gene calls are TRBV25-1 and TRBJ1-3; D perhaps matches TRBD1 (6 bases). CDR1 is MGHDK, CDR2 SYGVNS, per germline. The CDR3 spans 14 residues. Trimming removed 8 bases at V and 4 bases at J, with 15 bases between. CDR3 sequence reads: CASRSGAQGNTIYF. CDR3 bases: TGTGCCAGCCGTTCAGGGGCGCAGGGAAACACCATATATTTT.

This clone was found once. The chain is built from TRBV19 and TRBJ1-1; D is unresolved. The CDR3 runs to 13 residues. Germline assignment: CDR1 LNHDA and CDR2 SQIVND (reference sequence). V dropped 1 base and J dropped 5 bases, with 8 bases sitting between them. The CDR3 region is CASSIGSRTEAFF. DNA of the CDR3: TGTGCCAGTAGTATAGGCTCCAGGACTGAAGCTTTCTTT.

CDR3 nucleotide sequence: TGCAGCGTTGAGCCTAGCGGGGCGTCCAATGAGCAGTTCTTC. It translates to CSVEPSGASNEQFF. The J gene is TRBJ2-1, the V gene TRBV29-1, with 9 bases fitting TRBD2. Looked up from germline, CDR1 is SQVTM and CDR2 is ANQGSEA. CDR3 length: 14 amino acids. The J segment lost 6 bases and the V segment lost 3 bases, leaving 6 bases of the junction unmatched.

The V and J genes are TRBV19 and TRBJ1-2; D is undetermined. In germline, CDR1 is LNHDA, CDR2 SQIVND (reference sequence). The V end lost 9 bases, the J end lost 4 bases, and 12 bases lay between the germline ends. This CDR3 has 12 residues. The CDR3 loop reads CASFDTTYGYTF. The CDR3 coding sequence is TGTGCCAGCTTTGACACGACCTATGGCTACACCTTC.

CDR3 amino acids: CASRAGTGGIYGYTF. The CDR3 coding sequence is TGTGCCAGCAGGGCTGGGACAGGGGGCATCTATGGCTACACCTTC. The rearrangement joins TRBV6-1 to TRBJ1-2; TRBD1 aligns across 12 bases. V shed 6 bases, J shed 4 bases, and the junction held 6 bases outside the gene matches. Germline CDR1 reads MNHNS; CDR2 reads SASEGT. This CDR3 comprises 15 residues.

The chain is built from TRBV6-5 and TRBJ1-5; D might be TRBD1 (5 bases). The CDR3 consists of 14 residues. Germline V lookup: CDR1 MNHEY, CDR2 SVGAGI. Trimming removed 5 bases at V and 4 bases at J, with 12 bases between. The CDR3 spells CASSRLGANQPQHF. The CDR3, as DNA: TGTGCCAGCAGTCGGTTAGGGGCTAATCAGCCCCAGCATTTT.

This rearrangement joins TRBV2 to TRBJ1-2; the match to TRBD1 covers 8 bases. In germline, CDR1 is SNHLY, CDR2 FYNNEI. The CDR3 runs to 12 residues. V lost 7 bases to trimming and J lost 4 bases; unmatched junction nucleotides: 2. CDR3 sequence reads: CASNDRGYGYTF. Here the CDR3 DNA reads TGTGCCAGCAATGACAGGGGCTATGGCTACACCTTC.

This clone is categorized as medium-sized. The CDR3 sequence: CASRTGLGYEQYF. The CDR3 region has the DNA TGTGCCAGCAGGACAGGGTTGGGCTACGAGCAGTACTTC. This rearrangement joins TRBV28 to TRBJ2-7; 7 bases match TRBD1. J was trimmed by 3 bases and V by 6 bases; bases with no gene match: 5. The CDR3 length is 13 residues. The V gene's germline CDR1 is MDHEN and CDR2 SYDVKM.

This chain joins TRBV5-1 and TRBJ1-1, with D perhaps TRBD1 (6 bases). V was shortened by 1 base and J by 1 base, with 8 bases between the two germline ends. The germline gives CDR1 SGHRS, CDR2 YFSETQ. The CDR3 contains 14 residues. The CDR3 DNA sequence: TGCGCCAGCAGCTTGACAGGGCCGAACACTGAAGCTTTCTTT. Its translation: CASSLTGPNTEAFF.

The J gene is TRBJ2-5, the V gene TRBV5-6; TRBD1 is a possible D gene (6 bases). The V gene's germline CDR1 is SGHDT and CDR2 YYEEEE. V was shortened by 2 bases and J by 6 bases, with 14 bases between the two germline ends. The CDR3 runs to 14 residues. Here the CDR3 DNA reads TGTGCCAGCAGCTTCTCGACAGGAGGCAAGACCCAGTACTTC. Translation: CASSFSTGGKTQYF.

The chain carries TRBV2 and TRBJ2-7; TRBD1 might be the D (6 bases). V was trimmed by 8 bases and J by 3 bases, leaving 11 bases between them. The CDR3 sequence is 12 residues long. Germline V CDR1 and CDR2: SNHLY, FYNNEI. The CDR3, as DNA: TGTGCCAGCGACCCAGGGGACTACGAGCAGTACTTC. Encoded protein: CASDPGDYEQYF.

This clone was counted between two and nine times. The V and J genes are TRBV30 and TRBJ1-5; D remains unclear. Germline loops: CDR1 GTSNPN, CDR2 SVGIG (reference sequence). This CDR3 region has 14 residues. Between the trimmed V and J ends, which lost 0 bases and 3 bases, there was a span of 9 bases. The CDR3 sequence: CAWSVLTINQPQHF. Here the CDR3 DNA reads TGTGCCTGGAGTGTACTTACCATCAATCAGCCCCAGCATTTT.

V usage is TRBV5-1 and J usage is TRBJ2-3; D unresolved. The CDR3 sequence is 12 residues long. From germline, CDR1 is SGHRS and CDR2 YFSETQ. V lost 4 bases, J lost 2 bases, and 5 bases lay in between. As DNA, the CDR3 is TGCGCCAGCAGCGCAGACACAGATACGCAGTATTTT. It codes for CASSADTDTQYF.

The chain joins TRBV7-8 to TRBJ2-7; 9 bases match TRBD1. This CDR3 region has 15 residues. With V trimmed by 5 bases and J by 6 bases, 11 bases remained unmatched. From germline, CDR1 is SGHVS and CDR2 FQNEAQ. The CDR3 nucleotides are TGTGCCAGCAGCCCCGGTTGGGACAGGGCTGTCGAGCAGTACTTC. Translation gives CASSPGWDRAVEQYF.

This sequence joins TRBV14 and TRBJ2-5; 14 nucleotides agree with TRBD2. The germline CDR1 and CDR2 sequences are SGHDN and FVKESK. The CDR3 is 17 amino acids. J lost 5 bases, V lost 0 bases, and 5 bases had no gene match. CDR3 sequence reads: CASSQDLGLAGAETQYF. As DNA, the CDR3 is TGTGCCAGCAGCCAAGATCTGGGACTAGCGGGAGCTGAGACCCAGTACTTC.

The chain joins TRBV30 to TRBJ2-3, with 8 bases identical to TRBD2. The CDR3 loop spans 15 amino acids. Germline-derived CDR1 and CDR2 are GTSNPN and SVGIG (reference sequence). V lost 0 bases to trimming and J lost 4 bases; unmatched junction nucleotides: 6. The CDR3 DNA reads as TGTGCCTGGAGTGTCGTAAGCGGGAGATCAGATACGCAGTATTTT. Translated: CAWSVVSGRSDTQYF.

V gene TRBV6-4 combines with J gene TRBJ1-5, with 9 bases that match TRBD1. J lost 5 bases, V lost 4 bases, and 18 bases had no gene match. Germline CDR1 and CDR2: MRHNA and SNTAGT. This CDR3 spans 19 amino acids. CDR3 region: CASSVPGQGCQIGHQPQHF. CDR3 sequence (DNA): TGTGCCAGCAGTGTTCCGGGACAGGGATGTCAGATAGGGCATCAGCCCCAGCATTTT.

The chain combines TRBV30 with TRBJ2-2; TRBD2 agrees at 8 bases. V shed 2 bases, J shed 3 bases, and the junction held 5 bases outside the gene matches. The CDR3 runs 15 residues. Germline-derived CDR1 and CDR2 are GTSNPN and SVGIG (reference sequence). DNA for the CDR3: TGTGCCTGGAGTAACGGGGGGGAGGACACCGGGGAGCTGTTTTTT. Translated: CAWSNGGEDTGELFF.

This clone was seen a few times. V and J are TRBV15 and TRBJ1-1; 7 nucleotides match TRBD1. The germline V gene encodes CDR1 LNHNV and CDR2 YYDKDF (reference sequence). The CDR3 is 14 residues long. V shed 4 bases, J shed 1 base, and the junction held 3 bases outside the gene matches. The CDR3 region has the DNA TGTGCCACCAGCACGCGACAGGGGAACACTGAAGCTTTCTTT. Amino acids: CATSTRQGNTEAFF.

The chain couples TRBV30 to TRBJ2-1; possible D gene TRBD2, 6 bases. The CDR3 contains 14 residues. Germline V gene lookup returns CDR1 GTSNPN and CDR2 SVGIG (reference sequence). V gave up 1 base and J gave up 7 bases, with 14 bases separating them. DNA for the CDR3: TGTGCCTGGAGTGACGGGAGCGGGTATAATGAGCAGTTCTTC. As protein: CAWSDGSGYNEQFF.

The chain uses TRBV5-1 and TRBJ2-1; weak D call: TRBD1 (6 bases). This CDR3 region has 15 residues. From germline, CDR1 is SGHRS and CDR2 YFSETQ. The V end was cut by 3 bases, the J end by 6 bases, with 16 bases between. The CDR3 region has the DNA TGCGCCAGCAGCTCTTTCAGGGGTTCACGCAATGAGCAGTTCTTC. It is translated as CASSSFRGSRNEQFF. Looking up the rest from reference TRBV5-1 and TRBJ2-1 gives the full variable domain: KAGVTQTPRYLIKTRGQQVTLSCSPISGHRSVSWYQQTPGQGLQFLFEYFSETQRNKGNFPGRFSGRQFSNSRSEMNVSTLELGDSALYLCASSSFRGSRNEQFFGPGTRLTVL.

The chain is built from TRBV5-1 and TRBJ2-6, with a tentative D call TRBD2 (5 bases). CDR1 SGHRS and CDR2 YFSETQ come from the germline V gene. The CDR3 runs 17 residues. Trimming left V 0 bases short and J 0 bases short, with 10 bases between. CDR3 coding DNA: TGCGCCAGCAGCTTGGAGCGTCGGGGCTCTGGGGCCAACGTCCTGACTTTC. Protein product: CASSLERRGSGANVLTF.